This T cell receptor beta chain was identified in a study of blood T cell repertoires in COVID-19. Study context: T cells, B-cell-depleted T cells, or PBMCs provided the cDNA or gDNA that served as material.

Assay: immunoSEQ multiplex PCR; the TCRdb copy retains only in-frame clones and omits some. The table shows about 190,000 clones, with around 76% occurring only once. The source material was peripheral blood. The sequence was collected from a woman aged 60-75 years with COVID-19, enrolled during active disease.

The chain's CDR3 is CASTYPGLAGGNYEQYF. The CDR3 DNA reads as TGTGCCAGCACCTACCCGGGACTAGCGGGAGGTAATTACGAGCAGTACTTC. The rearrangement links TRBV2 to TRBJ2-7; 15 nucleotides align to TRBD2. Trimming removed 7 bases from V and 4 bases from J; junction bases left unmatched: 11. CDR3 length equals 17 residues. CDR1 and CDR2 (germline): SNHLY, FYNNEI. Variable domain in full (rest from reference TRBV2 and TRBJ2-7): EPEVTQTPSHQVTQMGQEVILRCVPISNHLYFYWYRQILGQKVEFLVSFYNNEISEKSEIFDDQFSVERPDGSNFTLKIRSTKLEDSAMYFCASTYPGLAGGNYEQYFGPGTRLTVT.